This is a list of T cell receptor beta chains from one sample in a study of blood T cell repertoires in COVID-19. Data came from immunoSEQ multiplex PCR; TCRdb stores just in-frame clones and leaves some out. In the table there are more than 200,000 clones, less than 90% of which are singletons. Material for sequencing was peripheral blood. The receptors come from a woman between 65 and 79 years old with active or convalescent COVID-19. Each CDR3 is given with its conserved first and last residue. The order of the fields is CDR3 protein, CDR3 DNA, V gene, clone size, J gene, D gene. D genes are given only for firm matches. Where a row states a size, it is once, few, many or the class of an expanded clone; other rows omit it.

CATSGTGYTEAFF	TGTGCCACCAGTGGGACAGGCTACACTGAAGCTTTCTTT	TRBV24-1	few	TRBJ1-1	TRBD1
CASNPSGGTEAFF	TGTGCCAGCAACCCGTCGGGGGGCACTGAAGCTTTCTTT	TRBV7-9	NA	TRBJ1-1	NA
CASTPPGVIYGYTF	TGTGCCAGTACCCCACCAGGTGTTATCTATGGCTACACCTTC	TRBV19	NA	TRBJ1-2	NA
CATSEQTGGPGELFF	TGTGCCACCAGCGAGCAGACCGGGGGGCCCGGGGAGCTGTTTTTT	TRBV15	NA	TRBJ2-2	NA
CASSPPGVIYGYTF	TGTGCCAGCAGCCCCCCAGGGGTAATCTATGGCTACACCTTC	TRBV3-1/TRBV3-2	NA	TRBJ1-2	NA
CATRSGTGGAGETQYF	TGTGCCACCCGCTCCGGGACAGGGGGCGCAGGGGAGACCCAGTACTTC	TRBV19	NA	TRBJ2-5	TRBD1
CASKRAVGTEAFF	TGTGCCAGTAAGCGGGCGGTCGGCACTGAAGCTTTCTTT	TRBV19	NA	TRBJ1-1	NA
CASRDYSGDYGYTF	TGTGCCAGCAGAGATTACAGCGGCGACTATGGCTACACCTTC	TRBV7-9	few	TRBJ1-2	NA
CASSVDTGQPQHF	TGTGCCAGCAGCGTAGATACGGGTCAGCCCCAGCATTTT	TRBV9	NA	TRBJ1-5	NA
CASSLPGQGVAEQYF	TGTGCCAGCAGTTTACCGGGACAGGGTGTGGCCGAGCAGTACTTC	TRBV6-5	NA	TRBJ2-7	TRBD1
CASSPQGSKTQYF	TGTGCCAGTAGTCCCCAGGGCTCGAAGACCCAGTACTTC	TRBV19	NA	TRBJ2-5	NA
CASSSSGLAVYNEQFF	TGTGCCAGCAGTTCCTCGGGACTAGCGGTTTACAATGAGCAGTTCTTC	TRBV6-5	NA	TRBJ2-1	TRBD2
CSVYSGAGYGYTF	TGCAGCGTTTACTCAGGGGCCGGGTATGGCTACACCTTC	TRBV29-1	NA	TRBJ1-2	NA
CASSPLNSGNTEAFF	TGTGCCAGCTCACCACTGAACAGCGGGAACACTGAAGCTTTCTTT	TRBV18	once	TRBJ1-1	NA
CASRGQGIYQPQHF	TGTGCCAGCAGGGGACAGGGGATATATCAGCCCCAGCATTTT	TRBV6-5	few	TRBJ1-5	TRBD1
CASGREGEHEQFF	TGCGCCAGCGGAAGGGAGGGGGAGCATGAGCAGTTCTTC	TRBV4-3	NA	TRBJ2-1	NA
CATSTNRDNGRETQYF	TGTGCCACCAGCACCAACCGGGACAATGGGCGAGAGACCCAGTACTTC	TRBV24-1	NA	TRBJ2-5	NA
CASSQVAGEGEKLFF	TGTGCCAGCAGCCAAGTTGCAGGGGAGGGGGAAAAACTGTTTTTT	TRBV3-1/TRBV3-2	NA	TRBJ1-4	NA
CAMRPGQGDGYTF	TGTGCCATGCGTCCGGGACAGGGGGATGGCTACACCTTC	TRBV10-3	NA	TRBJ1-2	TRBD1
CATSWGGDQPQHF	TGTGCCACCAGTTGGGGGGGGGATCAGCCCCAGCATTTT	TRBV24-1	NA	TRBJ1-5	NA
CASSLSGNTGELFF	TGTGCCAGCAGCCTATCGGGGAACACCGGGGAGCTGTTTTTT	TRBV7-8	NA	TRBJ2-2	NA
CASSQARWGGEDTQYF	TGCGCCAGCAGCCAGGCCAGGTGGGGGGGCGAAGATACGCAGTATTTT	TRBV4-1	NA	TRBJ2-3	NA
CAWSVGDWGQPQHF	TGTGCCTGGAGTGTTGGGGACTGGGGTCAGCCCCAGCATTTT	TRBV30	NA	TRBJ1-5	NA
CASSRSGEIETQYF	TGCGCCAGCAGCCGATCCGGGGAGATTGAGACCCAGTACTTC	TRBV5-1	NA	TRBJ2-5	NA
CASRSGDETQYF	TGTGCCAGCAGGTCAGGGGACGAGACCCAGTACTTC	TRBV2	NA	TRBJ2-5	NA
CASSSAASGSYEQFF	TGCGCCAGCAGCTCGGCGGCTAGCGGGAGCTATGAGCAGTTCTTC	TRBV5-1	NA	TRBJ2-1	TRBD2
CAWRDLKPGELFF	TGTGCCTGGAGGGACTTAAAGCCCGGGGAGCTGTTTTTT	TRBV30	NA	TRBJ2-2	NA
CAAGQEYEQYF	TGTGCCGCCGGACAGGAATACGAGCAGTACTTC	TRBV24-1	NA	TRBJ2-7	TRBD1
CASSSGTWNSPLHF	TGTGCCAGCAGCTCAGGTACCTGGAATTCACCCCTCCACTTT	TRBV7-2	NA	TRBJ1-6	NA
CASSPGTGGVGQYF	TGTGCCAGCAGCCCCGGGACAGGGGGCGTCGGGCAGTACTTC	TRBV3-1/TRBV3-2	NA	TRBJ2-7	TRBD1
CASSYRGTSGGSGELFF	TGTGCCAGCAGCTATCGTGGGACTAGCGGGGGGTCCGGGGAGCTGTTTTTT	TRBV11-3	NA	TRBJ2-2	TRBD2
CASSSGGRDTEAFF	TGTGCCAGCAGTTCAGGGGGCAGGGACACTGAAGCTTTCTTT	TRBV28	NA	TRBJ1-1	TRBD1
CASSLAGASTNEKLFF	TGTGCCAGCAGTTTGGCTGGGGCCAGCACCAATGAAAAACTGTTTTTT	TRBV28	NA	TRBJ1-4	NA
CASSFSGISSYEQYF	TGTGCCAGCAGCTTTAGCGGGATAAGCTCCTACGAGCAGTACTTC	TRBV7-2	once	TRBJ2-7	TRBD2
CASSPRPGLAGSSYNEQFF	TGTGCCAGCAGTCCGCGACCCGGACTAGCGGGTAGCTCCTACAATGAGCAGTTCTTC	TRBV28	once	TRBJ2-1	TRBD2
CASSPGHRGGTEAFF	TGTGCCAGCAGCCCAGGACACAGGGGAGGCACTGAAGCTTTCTTT	TRBV5-6	NA	TRBJ1-1	TRBD1
CASSLLSGGTEAFF	TGTGCCAGCAGCTTGCTGTCCGGAGGGACTGAAGCTTTCTTT	TRBV9	NA	TRBJ1-1	NA
CASSHTGVGAEAFF	TGTGCCAGCAGCCATACAGGGGTCGGGGCTGAAGCTTTCTTT	TRBV4-2	NA	TRBJ1-1	TRBD1
CASTPQGISYEQYF	TGTGCCAGCACCCCGCAGGGAATCAGCTACGAGCAGTACTTC	TRBV7-9	once	TRBJ2-7	NA
CASSLSIRERPTF	TGTGCCAGCAGTTTATCGATCCGGGAGCGCCCAACCTTC	TRBV27	NA	TRBJ1-2	NA
CASSLSRRGGYEQYF	TGTGCCAGCAGCTTGAGCCGCCGGGGGGGCTACGAGCAGTACTTC	TRBV7-2	NA	TRBJ2-7	TRBD2